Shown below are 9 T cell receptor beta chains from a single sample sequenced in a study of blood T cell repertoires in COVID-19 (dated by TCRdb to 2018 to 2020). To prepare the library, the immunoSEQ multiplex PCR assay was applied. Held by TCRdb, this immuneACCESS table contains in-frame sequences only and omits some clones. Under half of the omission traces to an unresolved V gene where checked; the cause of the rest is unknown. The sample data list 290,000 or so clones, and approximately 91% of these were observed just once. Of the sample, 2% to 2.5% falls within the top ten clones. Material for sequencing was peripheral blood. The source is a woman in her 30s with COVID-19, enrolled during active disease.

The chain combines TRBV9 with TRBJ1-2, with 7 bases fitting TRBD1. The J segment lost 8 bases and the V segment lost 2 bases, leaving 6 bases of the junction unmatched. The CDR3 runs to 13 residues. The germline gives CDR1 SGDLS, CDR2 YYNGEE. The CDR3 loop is CASSVTGVRGYTF. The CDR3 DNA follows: TGTGCCAGCAGCGTCACAGGGGTTCGAGGCTACACCTTC.

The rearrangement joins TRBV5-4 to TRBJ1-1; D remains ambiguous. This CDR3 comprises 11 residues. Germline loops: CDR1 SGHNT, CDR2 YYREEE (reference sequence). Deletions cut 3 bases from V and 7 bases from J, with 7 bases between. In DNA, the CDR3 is TGTGCCAGCAGCTGGTCCGGTGAAGCTTTCTTT. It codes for CASSWSGEAFF.

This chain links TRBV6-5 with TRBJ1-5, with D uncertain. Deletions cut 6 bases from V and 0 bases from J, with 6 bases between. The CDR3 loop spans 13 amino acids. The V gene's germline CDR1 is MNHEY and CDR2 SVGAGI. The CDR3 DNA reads TGTGCCAGCAGGGAGAATAGCAATCAGCCCCAGCATTTT. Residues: CASRENSNQPQHF.

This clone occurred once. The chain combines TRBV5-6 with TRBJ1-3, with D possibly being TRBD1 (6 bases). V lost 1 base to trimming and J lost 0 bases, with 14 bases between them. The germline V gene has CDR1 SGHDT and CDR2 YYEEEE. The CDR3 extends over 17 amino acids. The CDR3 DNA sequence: TGTGCCAGCAGCTTGAAGGGTGACAGGAACTCTGGAAACACCATATATTTT. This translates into CASSLKGDRNSGNTIYF.

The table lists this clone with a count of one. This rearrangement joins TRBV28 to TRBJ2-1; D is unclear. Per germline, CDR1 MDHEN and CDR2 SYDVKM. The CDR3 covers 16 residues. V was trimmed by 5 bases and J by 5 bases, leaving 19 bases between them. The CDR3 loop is CASSLSTLGKDNEQFF. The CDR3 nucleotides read TGTGCCAGCAGTCTGTCTACGCTAGGTAAGGACAATGAGCAGTTCTTC.

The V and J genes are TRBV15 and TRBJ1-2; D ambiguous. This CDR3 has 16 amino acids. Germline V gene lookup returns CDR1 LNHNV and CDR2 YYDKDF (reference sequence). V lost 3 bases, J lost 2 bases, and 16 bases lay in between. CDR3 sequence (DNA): TGTGCCACCAGCAGCTACTCGGAGGGCGGCAACTATGGCTACACCTTC. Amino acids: CATSSYSEGGNYGYTF.

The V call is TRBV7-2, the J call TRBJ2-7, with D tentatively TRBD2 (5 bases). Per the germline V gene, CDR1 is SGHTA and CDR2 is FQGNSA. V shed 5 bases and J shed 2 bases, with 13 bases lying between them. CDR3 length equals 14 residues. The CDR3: CASSPGLPPYEQYF. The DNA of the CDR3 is TGTGCCAGCAGCCCCGGACTGCCCCCCTACGAGCAGTACTTC.

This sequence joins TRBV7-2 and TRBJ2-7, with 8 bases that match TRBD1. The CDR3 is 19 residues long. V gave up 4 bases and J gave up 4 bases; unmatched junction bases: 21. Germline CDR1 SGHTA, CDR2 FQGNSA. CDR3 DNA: TGTGCCAGCAGCTCCCCAGGACAGGGTGGAGCTAAAAAACCGTACGAGCAGTACTTC. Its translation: CASSSPGQGGAKKPYEQYF.

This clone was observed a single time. The CDR3 coding sequence is TGCGCCAGCAGCATCGGACAGGTTAGCACAGATACGCAGTATTTT. It yields the protein CASSIGQVSTDTQYF. J is TRBJ2-3 and V is TRBV5-1; TRBD1 matches 7 bases. This CDR3 has 15 amino acids. The V segment lost 4 bases and the J segment 0 bases; nucleotides outside the gene matches: 5. Germline loops: CDR1 SGHRS, CDR2 YFSETQ.